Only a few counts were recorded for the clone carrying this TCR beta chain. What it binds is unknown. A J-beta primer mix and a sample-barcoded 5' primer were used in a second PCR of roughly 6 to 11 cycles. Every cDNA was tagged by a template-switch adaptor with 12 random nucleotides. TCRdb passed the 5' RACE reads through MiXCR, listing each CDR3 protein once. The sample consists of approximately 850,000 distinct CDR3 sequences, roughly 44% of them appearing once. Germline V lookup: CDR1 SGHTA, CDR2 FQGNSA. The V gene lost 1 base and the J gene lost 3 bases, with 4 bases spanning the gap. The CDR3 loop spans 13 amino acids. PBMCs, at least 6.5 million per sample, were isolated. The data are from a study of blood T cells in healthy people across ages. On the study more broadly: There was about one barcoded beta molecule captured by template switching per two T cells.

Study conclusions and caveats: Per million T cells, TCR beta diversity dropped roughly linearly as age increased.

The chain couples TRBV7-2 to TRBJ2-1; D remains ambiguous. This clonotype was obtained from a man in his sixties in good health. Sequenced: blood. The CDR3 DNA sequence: TGTGCCAGCAGCTTAGTCTACTACAATGAGCAGTTCTTC. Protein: CASSLVYYNEQFF.